This is a list of T cell receptor beta chains from one sample in a study of cytomegalovirus exposure and HLA in healthy donors. Generated by immunoSEQ multiplex PCR, the TCRdb table keeps only in-frame clones and is missing some. The data hold some 95,000 clones, with approximately 65% observed a single time. Sequencing was carried out using PBMCs. These receptors were obtained from a man aged 25-45 years in good health and CMV-seronegative. The CDR3 runs from the conserved cysteine through the conserved F or W. Each record gives: clone size, J gene, CDR3 length, D gene, V gene, CDR3 DNA, CDR3 protein. A D gene is named only where the DNA matches it firmly. The size of a clone is reported for some rows only, either as once, few or many, or as a class for expanded clones.

>-|TRBJ2-5|17|TRBD2|TRBV5-1
TGCGCCAGCAGCTTGGGTCCAGCGGGAGGGCCGGGCGAGACCCAGTACTTC
CASSLGPAGGPGETQYF
>-|TRBJ2-7|13|-|TRBV27
TGTGCCAGCAGTCCCACGTGGAGTGGCGAGCAGTACTTC
CASSPTWSGEQYF
>-|TRBJ2-3|18|TRBD2|TRBV11-2
TGTGCCAGCAGCTTTGGGAATGAGCGGGGGGTCAGCACAGATACGCAGTATTTT
CASSFGNERGVSTDTQYF
>once|TRBJ2-5|14|TRBD1|TRBV12-5
TGTGCTAGTGGTACAGGACAGGTTCAAGAGACCCAGTACTTC
CASGTGQVQETQYF
>-|TRBJ1-1|13|-|TRBV27
TGTGCCAGCGCTTGGGAGTCGAACACTGAAGCTTTCTTT
CASAWESNTEAFF
>-|TRBJ1-1|14|TRBD1|TRBV25-1
TGTGCCAGCAGTGTGGCAGGGGGGAACACTGAAGCTTTCTTT
CASSVAGGNTEAFF
>-|TRBJ1-2|14|-|TRBV9
TGTGCCAGCAGCGTAGACCGGGACATCTATGGCTACACCTTC
CASSVDRDIYGYTF
>-|TRBJ2-1|12|-|TRBV6-1
TGTGCCAGCACCCACCGGTACAATGAGCAGTTCTTC
CASTHRYNEQFF
>-|TRBJ1-2|13|-|TRBV11-1
TGTGCCAGCAGCTTCCAGGGAAACTATGGCTACACCTTC
CASSFQGNYGYTF
>-|TRBJ1-5|14|TRBD1|TRBV19
TGTGCCAGTAGTTTCGGACAGGGCAATCAGCCCCAGCATTTT
CASSFGQGNQPQHF
>-|TRBJ2-5|15|-|TRBV30
TGTGCCTGGAGTCCGCAGGCGGGTGGCCAAGAGACCCAGTACTTC
CAWSPQAGGQETQYF
>-|TRBJ2-7|14|-|TRBV7-2
TGTGCCAGCAGCTTATCGGCGGGGAACTACGAGCAGTACTTC
CASSLSAGNYEQYF
>-|TRBJ1-6|18|TRBD1|TRBV2
TGTGCCAGCACCGACCTTGGACAGGGACGTACGGGGAATTCACCCCTCCACTTT
CASTDLGQGRTGNSPLHF
>-|TRBJ1-4|13|-|TRBV19
TGTGCCAGTAGTATCCTCAGGGGTGAAAAACTGTTTTTT
CASSILRGEKLFF
>-|TRBJ2-5|15|-|TRBV6-6
TGTGCCAGCAGCCGCCGGACAGAAGCCCTCGTGGCCCAGTACTTC
CASSRRTEALVAQYF
>once|TRBJ1-2|14|-|TRBV21-1
TGTGCCAGCAGCACCCCAGGGGGCGGCTTTGGCTACACCTTC
CASSTPGGGFGYTF
>-|TRBJ2-5|16|-|TRBV14
TGTGCCAGCAGCCAAAGAGGAAGACTAACCCAAGAGACCCAGTACTTC
CASSQRGRLTQETQYF
>few|TRBJ2-5|14|TRBD2|TRBV6-1
TGTGCCAGCAGTGATAGGGACTATTGGGAGACCCAGTACTTC
CASSDRDYWETQYF
>-|TRBJ2-1|13|TRBD2|TRBV5-1
TGCGCCAGCAGCTCTAGCGGGACCAATGAGCAGTTCTTC
CASSSSGTNEQFF
>few|TRBJ1-2|14|TRBD1|TRBV7-9
TGTGCCAGCAGATTAGGACAGGCCAGCTATGGCTACACCTTC
CASRLGQASYGYTF
>-|TRBJ1-2|15|-|TRBV6-5
TGTGCCAGCAGTTACTCGAACTTGAAAGGGGCTGGCTACACCTTC
CASSYSNLKGAGYTF
>-|TRBJ2-3|15|TRBD2|TRBV30
TGTGCCTGGACCGAAACTAGCGGATTCACAGATACGCAGTATTTT
CAWTETSGFTDTQYF
>-|TRBJ1-1|13|-|TRBV29-1
TGCAGCGTTGAAAGAGGACTCGGCACTGAAGCTTTCTTT
CSVERGLGTEAFF
>-|TRBJ2-7|14|-|TRBV5-6
TGTGCCAGCAGCTTCGAAGACAGTCCCTACGAGCAGTACTTC
CASSFEDSPYEQYF